Below, 24 T cell receptor beta chains from the same sample are listed, as sequenced in a study of T-cell reconstitution after alpha-beta-depleted transplantation in children. Unique molecular identifiers were incorporated during preparation of the TCRbeta library. TCRdb re-called the PCR reads through MiXCR, storing one row per CDR3 protein. The sample shows some 350,000 distinct CDR3 sequences, 15% to 20% of them seen only once. Source: PBMCs, mostly from graft donor cells, taken 360 days after TCRalphabeta/CD19-depleted stem cell transplant. The receptors were sampled from a male patient aged 2 to 10 who had a stem cell transplant for acute lymphoblastic leukemia, so the T cells may come from the graft donor.

Turning to this clonotype: An end of the junction differs from the germline gene, which may be a read error. The chain is built from TRBV6-5 and TRBJ2-1, with D perhaps matching TRBD1 or TRBD2 (7 bases each). The CDR3 runs to 16 residues. Germline V gives CDR1 MNHEY, CDR2 SVGAGI. The DNA for the CDR3 is TGTGCCAGCAGTTGGTTAGGGGGCGGGAGCTACGATGAGCAGTTCTTC. Protein product: CASSWLGGGSYDEQFF.

The chain is built from TRBV12-3 or TRBV12-4 and TRBJ1-5, with D uncertain. The CDR3 runs to 12 residues. The ends were cut back, 3 bases at V and 9 bases at J, with 9 bases in the middle. CDR3 loop: CASSLGGGPQHF. The DNA for the CDR3 is TGTGCCAGCAGTTTGGGCGGAGGGCCCCAGCATTTT.

Concerning this clonotype: An end of the junction differs from the germline gene, which may be a read error. The chain has TRBV6-5 and TRBJ2-1; D remains unclear. The CDR3 extends over 15 amino acids. CDR1 MNHEY and CDR2 SVGAGI come from the germline V gene. Here the CDR3 reads CASSYSSPNYNEQFF. The CDR3 bases are TGTGCCAGCAGCTACTCGTCCCCCAACTACAATGAGCAGTTCTTC.

Only a few counts were recorded for this clonotype. The CDR3 bases are TGTGCCAGCAGCCCTGCATTAGATCAGCCCCAGCATTTT. Amino acids: CASSPALDQPQHF. The J gene is TRBJ1-5, the V gene TRBV14; D unclear. V lost 4 bases to trimming and J lost 5 bases, with 9 bases between them. The germline V gene has CDR1 SGHDN and CDR2 FVKESK. This CDR3 is built from 13 residues.

The CDR3 here is CASSFFDSPYEQYF. DNA of the CDR3: TGTGCCAGCAGTTTTTTCGACAGTCCGTACGAGCAGTACTTC. V is TRBV28 and J is TRBJ2-7, with D possibly being TRBD1 (5 bases). Trimming took off 3 bases at V and 4 bases at J, with 13 bases between the two ends. Germline V CDR1 and CDR2: MDHEN, SYDVKM. The CDR3 is made up of 14 amino acids.

This clonotype was seen repeatedly, ten times or more. DNA of the CDR3: TGCGCCAGCAGCCCCAGACAGGCCACCGGGGAGCTGTTTTTT. It is translated as CASSPRQATGELFF. This sequence joins TRBV5-1 and TRBJ2-2; the D gene is possibly TRBD1 (6 bases). The V end was cut by 4 bases, the J end by 4 bases, with 11 bases between. CDR1 SGHRS and CDR2 YFSETQ come from the germline V gene. The CDR3 has 14 amino acids.

This chain joins TRBV6-1 and TRBJ2-5, with D unresolved. Germline values: CDR1 MNHNS, CDR2 SASEGT. Deletions cut 6 bases from V and 5 bases from J, with 13 bases between. The CDR3 extends over 13 amino acids. The CDR3, as DNA: TGTGCCAGCAGCCTTAATACACGGGAGACCCAGTACTTC. Amino acid sequence: CASSLNTRETQYF.

This clonotype was picked up a small number of times. The chain recombines TRBV4-3 with TRBJ1-2; 10 bases line up with TRBD1. The CDR3 runs to 16 residues. Germline CDR1 LGHNA, CDR2 YSLEER. V trimming: 0 bases; J trimming: 7 bases; junction bases outside the gene matches: 8. The CDR3 region has the DNA TGCGCCAGCAGCCAAGAGGTCCCTGGGACAGGGGTTGGCTACACCTTC. Residues: CASSQEVPGTGVGYTF.

There are a few counts of this clonotype. J is TRBJ2-1 and V is TRBV12-3 or TRBV12-4; weak D call: TRBD1 (7 bases). CDR3 length: 15 amino acids. V lost 2 bases, J lost 12 bases, and 20 bases lay in between. CDR3 sequence: CASSLSAEGALMQFF. The DNA for the CDR3 is TGTGCCAGCAGTTTAAGCGCGGAGGGGGCGCTGATGCAGTTCTTC.

V is TRBV30 and J is TRBJ2-1; 13 bases fit TRBD2. J was trimmed by 10 bases and V by 8 bases; bases with no gene match: 11. Germline V gene data show CDR1 as GTSNPN and CDR2 as SVGIG (reference sequence). The CDR3 sequence is 14 residues long. In DNA form, the CDR3 reads TGTGCCGTCTCAAGACTAGCGGGAGGAGAAGAGCAGTTCTTC. It codes for CAVSRLAGGEEQFF.

The chain recombines TRBV2 with TRBJ2-3; D is uncertain. Germline CDR1 SNHLY, CDR2 FYNNEI. This CDR3 has 14 residues. V lost 2 bases and J lost 3, with 9 bases in between. This chain's CDR3 is CASSEPSSTDTQYF. CDR3 coding DNA: TGTGCCAGCAGTGAACCCAGTAGTACAGATACGCAGTATTTT.

The V call is TRBV5-5, the J call TRBJ2-7; the match to TRBD1 covers 8 bases. The CDR3 has 14 amino acids. The ends lost 2 bases at V and 2 bases at J; junction bases unmatched: 3. Germline CDR1 and CDR2: SGHKS and YYEKEE (reference sequence). The DNA of the CDR3 is TGTGCCAGCAGCTTTGGGGACAGGCCCTACGAGCAGTACTTC. It translates to CASSFGDRPYEQYF.

This clonotype has more than one count but fewer than ten. The V gene is TRBV15, the J gene TRBJ2-5; 15 positions match TRBD2. V shed 4 bases, J shed 2 bases, and the junction held 2 bases outside the gene matches. The germline gives CDR1 LNHNV, CDR2 YYDKDF (reference sequence). CDR3 length: 16 residues. This CDR3 is CATSTGLAGGQETQYF. CDR3 coding DNA: TGTGCCACCAGCACGGGACTAGCGGGAGGTCAAGAGACCCAGTACTTC.

V is TRBV7-8 and J is TRBJ1-2; no clear D. Germline assignment: CDR1 SGHVS and CDR2 FQNEAQ. CDR3 size: 18 residues. Between the trimmed V and J ends, which lost 1 base and 3 bases, there was a span of 21 bases. CDR3 DNA: TGTGCCAGCAGCTTAGTAGGCAGGCTCTGGCGGATACACTATGGCTACACCTTC. It codes for CASSLVGRLWRIHYGYTF.

The CDR3 loop is CASSSGPGLIAGAPPYTQYF. The CDR3 bases are TGTGCCAGCAGCTCTGGACCGGGCCTCATAGCGGGAGCTCCCCCCTATACGCAGTATTTT. This rearrangement joins TRBV11-2 to TRBJ2-3; 9 nucleotides line up with TRBD2. Germline lookup yields CDR1 SGHAT and CDR2 FQNNGV. V lost 4 bases and J lost 7; bases outside the gene matches: 24. The CDR3 length is 20 residues.

This clonotype was seen more than once but under ten times. The chain has TRBV28 and TRBJ2-2; tentatively, D is TRBD2 (5 bases). CDR1 is MDHEN and CDR2 is SYDVKM in the germline V gene. This CDR3 comprises 15 residues. V was clipped by 2 bases and J by 0 bases, with 7 bases between them. The CDR3 spells CASSLTGTNTGELFF. The CDR3 nucleotides are TGTGCCAGCAGTTTAACCGGGACGAACACCGGGGAGCTGTTTTTT.

In this sample, this clonotype turned up a few times. The rearrangement uses TRBV5-5 and TRBJ2-4; TRBD1 is a possible D gene (6 bases). The germline V gene encodes CDR1 SGHKS and CDR2 YYEKEE (reference sequence). V lost 4 bases and J lost 0, with 17 bases in between. The CDR3 spans 17 residues. CDR3: CASSPGQPALAKNIQYF. CDR3 nucleotides: TGTGCCAGCAGCCCCGGACAGCCTGCTCTAGCCAAAAACATTCAGTACTTC.

This clonotype was counted only a few times. The CDR3 region is CASIGFDSGNTIYF. DNA for the CDR3: TGTGCCAGCATTGGATTCGACTCTGGAAACACCATATATTTT. V usage is TRBV12-3 or TRBV12-4 and J usage is TRBJ1-3, with no clear D. The V end was cut by 7 bases, the J end by 0 bases, with 10 bases between. The CDR3 length is 14 residues.

The chain joins TRBV12-3 or TRBV12-4 to TRBJ1-1; tentative D call: TRBD1 (5 bases). Trimming stripped 3 bases from V and 4 bases from J, with 9 bases between. This CDR3 spans 13 amino acids. Here the CDR3 reads CASSFGRGTEAFF. For the CDR3, the DNA is TGTGCCAGCAGTTTTGGGAGGGGCACTGAAGCTTTCTTT.

The chain combines TRBV4-3 with TRBJ2-7; the D gene is possibly TRBD2 (6 bases). V lost 0 bases to trimming and J lost 3 bases, with 12 bases between them. The CDR3 covers 15 residues. Germline values: CDR1 LGHNA, CDR2 YSLEER. The CDR3 loop is CASSQDWGLFYEQYF. CDR3 in DNA: TGCGCCAGCAGCCAAGATTGGGGACTGTTCTACGAGCAGTACTTC.

This clonotype was found a few times. The DNA for the CDR3 is TGTGCCAGCAGCCAATCAGGCAGGATGTATGGCTACACCTTC. Amino acids: CASSQSGRMYGYTF. The chain combines TRBV16 with TRBJ1-2; D remains unclear. Germline values: CDR1 KGHSY, CDR2 FQNENV. The CDR3 has 14 amino acids. V gave up 0 bases and J gave up 5 bases, with 10 bases separating them.

The rearrangement joins TRBV4-3 to TRBJ2-3; no clear D. This CDR3 contains 14 residues. The V gene's germline CDR1 is LGHNA and CDR2 YSLEER. The ends were cut back, 8 bases at V and 3 bases at J, with 15 bases in the middle. The CDR3 DNA reads TGCGCCAGCGGATCGGGTCTTTGGACAGATACGCAGTATTTT. Its translation is CASGSGLWTDTQYF.

The chain joins TRBV7-8 to TRBJ2-3, with 8 bases fitting TRBD2. The CDR3 spans 15 residues. Germline loops: CDR1 SGHVS, CDR2 FQNEAQ. The J segment lost 0 bases and the V segment lost 5 bases, leaving 4 bases of the junction unmatched. This CDR3 is CASSPGGGSTDTQYF. The CDR3, as DNA: TGTGCCAGCAGCCCGGGAGGGGGGAGCACAGATACGCAGTATTTT.

Only a few counts were recorded for this clonotype. This chain uses TRBV6-2 or TRBV6-3 with TRBJ2-1; D uncertain. From germline, CDR1 is MNHEY and CDR2 SVGEGT. The CDR3 consists of 13 residues. Between the trimmed V and J ends, which lost 7 bases and 2 bases, there was a span of 9 bases. The CDR3 DNA reads TGTGCCAGCACCACCGCCCCCTACAATGAGCAGTTCTTC. It encodes CASTTAPYNEQFF.